This T cell receptor beta chain was profiled in a study of cytomegalovirus exposure and HLA in healthy donors. Background on the study: In a later analysis, the roughly 130 validation repertoires were reported to have used the same platform as the approximately 620 first-cohort repertoires.

This clone showed up just once. Antigen unknown. Germline V gene sequence: CDR1 SGHRS, CDR2 YFSETQ. The CDR3 totals 14 residues. Trimming cost V 2 bases and J 2 bases; bases outside gene matches: 3. Regarding the study as a whole: Specificity for CMV antigens was confirmed in vitro for three of the CMV-associated chains.

Using immunoSEQ multiplex PCR, the repertoire was profiled, and TCRdb retains in-frame clones only, with some absent. In the table there are about 130,000 clones, 85% to 90% of which are singletons. The source material was PBMCs. The V and J genes are TRBV5-1 and TRBJ2-7; 8 nucleotides align to TRBD2. The sequence came from a woman aged 25-40 years in good health and CMV-seropositive. CDR3 amino acids: CASSFGSGTYEQYF. CDR3 DNA: TGCGCCAGCAGCTTTGGTAGCGGGACCTACGAGCAGTACTTC.